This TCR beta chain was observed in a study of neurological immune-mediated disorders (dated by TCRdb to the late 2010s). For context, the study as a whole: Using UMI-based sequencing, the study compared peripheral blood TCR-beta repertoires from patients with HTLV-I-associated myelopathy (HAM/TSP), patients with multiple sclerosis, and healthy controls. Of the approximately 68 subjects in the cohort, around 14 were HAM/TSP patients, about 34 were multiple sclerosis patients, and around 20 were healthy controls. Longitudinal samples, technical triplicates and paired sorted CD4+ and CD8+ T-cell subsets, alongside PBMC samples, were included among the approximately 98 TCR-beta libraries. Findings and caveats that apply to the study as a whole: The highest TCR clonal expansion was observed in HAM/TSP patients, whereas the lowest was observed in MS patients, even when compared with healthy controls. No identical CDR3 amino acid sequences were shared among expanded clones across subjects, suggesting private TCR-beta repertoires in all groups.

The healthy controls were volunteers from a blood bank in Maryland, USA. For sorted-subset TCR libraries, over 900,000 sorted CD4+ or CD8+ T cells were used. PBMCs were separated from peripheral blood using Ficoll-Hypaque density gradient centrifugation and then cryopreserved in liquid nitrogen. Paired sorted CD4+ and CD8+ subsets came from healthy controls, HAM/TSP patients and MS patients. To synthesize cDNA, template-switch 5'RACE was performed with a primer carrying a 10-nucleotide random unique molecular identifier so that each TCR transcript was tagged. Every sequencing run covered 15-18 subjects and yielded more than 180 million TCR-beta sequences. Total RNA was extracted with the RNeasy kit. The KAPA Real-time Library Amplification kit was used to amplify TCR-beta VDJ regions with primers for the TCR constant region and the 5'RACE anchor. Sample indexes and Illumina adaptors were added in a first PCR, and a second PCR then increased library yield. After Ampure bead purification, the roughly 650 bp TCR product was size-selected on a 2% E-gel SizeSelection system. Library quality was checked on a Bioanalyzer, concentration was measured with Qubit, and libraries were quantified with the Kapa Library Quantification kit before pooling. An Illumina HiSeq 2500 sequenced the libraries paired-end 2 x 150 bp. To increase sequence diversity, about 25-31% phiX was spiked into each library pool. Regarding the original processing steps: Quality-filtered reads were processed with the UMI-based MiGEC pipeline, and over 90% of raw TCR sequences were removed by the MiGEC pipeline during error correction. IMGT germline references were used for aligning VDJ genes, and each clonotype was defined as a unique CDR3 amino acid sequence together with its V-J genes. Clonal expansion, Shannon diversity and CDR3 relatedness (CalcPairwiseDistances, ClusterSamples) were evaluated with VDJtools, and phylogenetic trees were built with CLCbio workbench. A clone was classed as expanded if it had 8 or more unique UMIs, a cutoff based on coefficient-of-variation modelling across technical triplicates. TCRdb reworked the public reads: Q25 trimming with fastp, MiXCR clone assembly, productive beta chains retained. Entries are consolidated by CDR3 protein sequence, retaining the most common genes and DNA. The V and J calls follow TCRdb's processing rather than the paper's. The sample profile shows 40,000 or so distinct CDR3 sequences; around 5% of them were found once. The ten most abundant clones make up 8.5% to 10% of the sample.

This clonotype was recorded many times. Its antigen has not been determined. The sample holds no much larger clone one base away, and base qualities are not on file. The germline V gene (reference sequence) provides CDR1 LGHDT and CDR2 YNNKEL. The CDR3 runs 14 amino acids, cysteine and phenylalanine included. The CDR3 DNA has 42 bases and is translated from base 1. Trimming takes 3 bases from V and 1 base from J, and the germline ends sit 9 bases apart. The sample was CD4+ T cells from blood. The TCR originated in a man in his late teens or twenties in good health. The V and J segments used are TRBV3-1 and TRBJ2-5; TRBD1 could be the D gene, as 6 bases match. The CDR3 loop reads CASSHLGGQETQYF. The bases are TGTGCCAGCAGCCATTTAGGGGGCCAAGAGACCCAGTACTTC.